This T cell receptor beta chain was identified during a study of spatial heterogeneity in lung cancer. Every TCR cDNA molecule bore a unique molecular identifier. MiXCR was run by TCRdb on the 5' RACE reads, yielding one entry per CDR3 protein. The profile covers over 75,000 distinct CDR3 sequences, with 15% to 25% appearing a single time and 5% to 8% taken by the ten largest. Notes on this clonotype: What it binds is unknown.

The time point: sample taken at primary tumor resection. Researchers sequenced whole RNA taken from tumor, nontumor lung or frozen PBMC without sorting. Findings of the study overall: Ubiquitous, expanded tumor-derived TCRs were more frequently observed in blood at resection than at follow-up.

CDR1 is SGHTA and CDR2 is FQGNSA in the germline V gene. The CDR3 sequence is 14 residues long. Trimming pared 5 bases from V and 4 bases from J, leaving 14 bases between. The rearrangement joins TRBV7-2 to TRBJ2-5; D is possibly TRBD2 (5 bases). This TCR came from a male donor with early-stage non-small cell lung cancer. The sample here was PBMCs, taken at surgery. This CDR3 reads CASSPRLTLETQYF. Here the CDR3 DNA reads TGTGCCAGCAGCCCCCGACTAACCCTAGAGACCCAGTACTTC.